The sequence of this T cell receptor (beta chain) was determined in a study of neurological immune-mediated disorders. Study-level points and caveats: Across subjects, expanded clones had no CDR3 amino acid sequences in common, pointing to private repertoires in all groups.

Trimming removed 3 bases from V and 3 bases from J; junction bases left unmatched: 6. The germline V gene encodes CDR1 DFQATT and CDR2 SNEGSKA (reference sequence). There are 14 residues in the CDR3. Unsorted libraries were prepared from 2 million PBMCs that had been stored at -80 C. Template-switch 5'RACE cDNA synthesis added a 10-nucleotide unique molecular identifier. In TCRdb, the 5' RACE reads were re-called with MiXCR into one record per CDR3 protein. The sample lists around 20,000 distinct CDR3 sequences, around a quarter occurring once. This clonotype has only a few counts. As yet, its antigen is unknown.

The chain couples TRBV20-1 to TRBJ2-3, with 7 bases that match TRBD1. The sample was PBMCs. The receptor was derived from a man aged 50 to 60 with HTLV-1-associated myelopathy (HAM/TSP). This CDR3 is CSASKGAGTDTQYF. For the CDR3, the DNA is TGCAGTGCTAGTAAGGGGGCGGGTACAGATACGCAGTATTTT.